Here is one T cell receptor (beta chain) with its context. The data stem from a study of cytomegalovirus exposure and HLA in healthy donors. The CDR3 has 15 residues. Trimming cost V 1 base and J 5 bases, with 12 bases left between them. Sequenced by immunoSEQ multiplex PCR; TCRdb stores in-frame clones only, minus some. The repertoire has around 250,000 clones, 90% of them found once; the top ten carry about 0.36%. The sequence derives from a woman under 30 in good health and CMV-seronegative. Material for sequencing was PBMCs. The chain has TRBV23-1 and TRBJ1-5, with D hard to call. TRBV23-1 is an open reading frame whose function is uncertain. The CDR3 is CASSQWPPSHQPQHF. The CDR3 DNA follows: TGCGCCAGCAGTCAATGGCCCCCGTCCCATCAGCCCCAGCATTTT.